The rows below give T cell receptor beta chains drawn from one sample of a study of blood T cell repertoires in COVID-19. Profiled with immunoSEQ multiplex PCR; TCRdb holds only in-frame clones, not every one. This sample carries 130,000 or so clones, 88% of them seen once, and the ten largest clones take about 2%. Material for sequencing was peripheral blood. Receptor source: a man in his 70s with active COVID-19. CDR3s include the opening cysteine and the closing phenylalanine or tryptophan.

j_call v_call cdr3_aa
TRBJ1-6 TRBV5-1 CASSLEGSSYNSPLHF
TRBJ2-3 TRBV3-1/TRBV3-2 CASSLSGITDTQYF
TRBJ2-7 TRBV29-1 CSVSAPDGSYEQYF
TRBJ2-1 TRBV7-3 CASSLSHGTSGSNEQFF
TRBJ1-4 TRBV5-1 CASSVGLGTNEKLFF
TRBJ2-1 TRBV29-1 CSVSRQSYNEQFF
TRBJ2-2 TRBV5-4 CASSGGGQGTSGELFF
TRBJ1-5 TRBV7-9 CASSLGDNISNQPQHF
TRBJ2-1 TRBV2 CASSLAASYNEQFF
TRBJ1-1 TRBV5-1 CASMQGTGNTEAFF
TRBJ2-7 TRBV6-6 CASTSDILGREQYF
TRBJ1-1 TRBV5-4 CASSLGANTEAFF
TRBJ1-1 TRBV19 CASSPRQAWGTEAFF
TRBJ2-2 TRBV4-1 CASRLLPGLPTGELFF
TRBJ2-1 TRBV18 CASSPRRTAYNEQFF
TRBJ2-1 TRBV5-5 CASSWSDSPANEQFF
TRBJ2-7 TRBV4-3 CASSFPPGTGFRYEQYF
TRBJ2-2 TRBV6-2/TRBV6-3 CASSLGGLANFANTGELFF
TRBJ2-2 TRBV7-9 CASSSGTVNTGELFF
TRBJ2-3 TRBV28 CASTVPGSTDTQYF
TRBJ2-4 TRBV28 CASSSGNIQYF
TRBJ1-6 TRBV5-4 CASSSNRDNSPLHF
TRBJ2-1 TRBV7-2 CASSPSGLGYNEQFF
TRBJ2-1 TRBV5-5 CASSLIAGSYNEQFF
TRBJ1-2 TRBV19 CASSNSYGYTF
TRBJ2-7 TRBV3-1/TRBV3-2 CASSQETTRQYF
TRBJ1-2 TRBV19 CASSERDSTSGYTF
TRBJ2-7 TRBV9 CASSVLGTSGNEQYF
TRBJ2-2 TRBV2 CASIGTGRNTGELFF
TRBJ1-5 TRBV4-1 CASSQGDPLRNQPQHF
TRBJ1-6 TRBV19 CASSDNFNSPLHF
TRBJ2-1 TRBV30 CAWSPLAGDYNEQFF
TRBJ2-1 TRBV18 CASSPQESGRRPGEQFF
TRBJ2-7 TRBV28 CASSLTAGYEQYF
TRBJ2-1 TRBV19 CASAGRRGHNEQFF
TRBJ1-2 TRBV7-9 CASSLGGTETFGYTF
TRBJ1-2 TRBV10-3 CAISESQQGNYGYTF
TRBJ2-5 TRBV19 CASSLLTGSEETQYF
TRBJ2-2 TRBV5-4 CASSQNQGISNTGELFF
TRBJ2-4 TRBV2 CASRVQVGKNIQYF
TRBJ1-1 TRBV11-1 CASSRDDRNTEAFF
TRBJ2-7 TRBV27 CASSPRTVYEQYF
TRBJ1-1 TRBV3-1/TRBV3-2 CASSQDLRGLNTEAFF
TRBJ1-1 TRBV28 CASRGHPPKAEAFF
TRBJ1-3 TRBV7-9 CASSLDRATGNTIYF
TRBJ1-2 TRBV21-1 CASSKEYRTNYGYTF
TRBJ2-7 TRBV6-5 CASSYSPGISYEQYF
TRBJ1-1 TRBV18 CASSPMGTGYGSNTEAFF
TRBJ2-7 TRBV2 CASSVQGALYEQYF
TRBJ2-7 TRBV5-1 CASSLGGTGVYEQYF
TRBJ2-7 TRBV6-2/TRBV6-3 CASSYSRTGTGGYEQYF
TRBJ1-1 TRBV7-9 CASSPGGSEAFF
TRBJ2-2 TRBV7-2 CASSGRGLAGSDGELFF
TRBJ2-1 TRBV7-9 CASSLVVGGPYNEQFF